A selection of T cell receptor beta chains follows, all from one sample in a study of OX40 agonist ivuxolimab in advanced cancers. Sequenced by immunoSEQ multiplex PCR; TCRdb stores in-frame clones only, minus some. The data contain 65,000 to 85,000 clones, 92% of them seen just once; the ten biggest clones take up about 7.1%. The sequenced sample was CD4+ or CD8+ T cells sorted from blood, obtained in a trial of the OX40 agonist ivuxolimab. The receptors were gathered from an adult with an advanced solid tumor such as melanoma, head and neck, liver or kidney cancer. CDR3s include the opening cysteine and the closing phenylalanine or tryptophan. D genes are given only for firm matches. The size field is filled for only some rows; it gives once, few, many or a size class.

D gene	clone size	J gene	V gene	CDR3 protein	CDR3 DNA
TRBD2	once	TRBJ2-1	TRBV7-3	CASSLLADSYNEQFF	TGTGCCAGCAGCCTTCTAGCGGACTCCTACAATGAGCAGTTCTTC
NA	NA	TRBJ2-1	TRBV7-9	CASSHKADPYNEQFF	TGTGCCAGCAGCCATAAAGCGGACCCCTACAATGAGCAGTTCTTC
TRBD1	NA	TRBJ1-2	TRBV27	CASSGPGQSYGYTF	TGTGCCAGCAGTGGCCCGGGACAGAGCTATGGCTACACCTTC
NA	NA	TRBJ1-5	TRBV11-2	CASSLGPGVNQPQHF	TGTGCCAGCAGCTTAGGACCGGGAGTCAATCAGCCCCAGCATTTT
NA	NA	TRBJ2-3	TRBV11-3	CASSSSRGSTDTQYF	TGTGCCAGCAGCTCTTCCAGGGGAAGTACAGATACGCAGTATTTT
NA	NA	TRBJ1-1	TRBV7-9	CASSPVGGLTTEAFF	TGTGCCAGCAGCCCAGTAGGGGGGCTAACCACTGAAGCTTTCTTT
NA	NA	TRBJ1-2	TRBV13	CASSLGVGMGYGYTF	TGTGCCAGCAGCTTAGGGGTAGGGATGGGATATGGCTACACCTTC
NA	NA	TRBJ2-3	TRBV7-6	CASSPPAAGLMRSDTQYF	TGTGCCAGCAGCCCCCCGGCGGCAGGCCTCATGAGGTCAGATACGCAGTATTTT
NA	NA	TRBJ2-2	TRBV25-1	CASMGARTGELFF	TGTGCCAGCATGGGGGCGCGGACCGGGGAGCTGTTTTTT
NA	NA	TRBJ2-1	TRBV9	CASSVALGRASYNEQFF	TGTGCCAGCAGCGTAGCCCTTGGACGAGCCTCCTACAATGAGCAGTTCTTC
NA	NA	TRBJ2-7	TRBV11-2	CASSHRTFYEQYF	TGTGCCAGCAGCCACAGGACATTTTACGAGCAGTACTTC
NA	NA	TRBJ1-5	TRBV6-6	CASSYGGEGNQPQHF	TGTGCCAGCAGTTACGGGGGGGAGGGGAATCAGCCCCAGCATTTT
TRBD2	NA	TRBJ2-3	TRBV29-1	CSVGGLAGPDTQYF	TGCAGCGTCGGCGGACTAGCGGGGCCAGATACGCAGTATTTT
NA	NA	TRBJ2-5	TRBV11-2	CASSLGPETQYF	TGTGCCAGCAGCTTAGGCCCAGAGACCCAGTACTTC
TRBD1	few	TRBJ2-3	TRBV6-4	CASSDSGQGADTQYF	TGTGCCAGCAGTGACTCGGGACAGGGGGCAGATACGCAGTATTTT
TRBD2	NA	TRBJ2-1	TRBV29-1	CSVEIASGGGSYNEQFF	TGCAGCGTTGAAATAGCTAGCGGGGGGGGCTCCTACAATGAGCAGTTCTTC
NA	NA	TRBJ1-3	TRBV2	CASSERVGGSGNTIYF	TGTGCCAGCAGTGAAAGAGTAGGGGGCTCTGGAAACACCATATATTTT
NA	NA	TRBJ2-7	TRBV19	CASSIGGGQGTYEQYF	TGTGCCAGTAGTATCGGGGGTGGGCAGGGAACCTACGAGCAGTACTTC
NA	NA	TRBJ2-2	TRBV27	CASSLSRGELFF	TGTGCCAGCAGTTTAAGCCGCGGGGAGCTGTTTTTT
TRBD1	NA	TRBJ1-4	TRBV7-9	CASSPFDRADEKLFF	TGTGCCAGCAGCCCTTTCGACAGGGCCGACGAAAAACTGTTTTTT
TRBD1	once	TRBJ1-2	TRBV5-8	CASSLRDSNYGYTF	TGTGCCAGCAGCTTGAGGGACAGTAACTATGGCTACACCTTC
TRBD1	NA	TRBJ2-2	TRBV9	CASSIPGTGKNTGELFF	TGTGCCAGCAGCATCCCCGGGACAGGGAAGAACACCGGGGAGCTGTTTTTT
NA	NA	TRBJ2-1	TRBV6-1	CASSEYSLSSYNEQFF	TGTGCCAGCAGTGAATATAGTCTCAGCTCCTACAATGAGCAGTTCTTC
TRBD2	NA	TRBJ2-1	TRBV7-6	CASSLAGRAGDNEQFF	TGTGCCAGCAGCTTAGCCGGGAGGGCGGGAGACAATGAGCAGTTCTTC
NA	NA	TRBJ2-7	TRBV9	CASSVSGTTAYEQYF	TGTGCCAGCAGCGTCTCCGGGACAACGGCCTACGAGCAGTACTTC
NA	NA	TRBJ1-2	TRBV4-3	CASSQDLNPPANYGYTF	TGCGCCAGCAGCCAAGATTTAAATCCCCCAGCTAACTATGGCTACACCTTC
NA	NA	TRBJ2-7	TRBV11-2	CASSLEDSRTYEQYF	TGTGCCAGCAGCTTAGAAGACTCCCGGACCTACGAGCAGTACTTC
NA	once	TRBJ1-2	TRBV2	CASSEAPSANYGYTF	TGTGCCAGCAGTGAAGCGCCTTCAGCTAACTATGGCTACACCTTC
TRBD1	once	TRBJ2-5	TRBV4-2	CASSQDNSGQGAETQYF	TGTGCCAGCAGCCAAGATAATTCAGGACAGGGGGCCGAGACCCAGTACTTC
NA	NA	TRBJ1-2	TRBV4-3	CASSQDDAGGRRYGYTF	TGCGCCAGCAGCCAAGATGACGCCGGGGGGCGTCGTTATGGCTACACCTTC
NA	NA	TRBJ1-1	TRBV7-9	CASSLVGGPAEAFF	TGTGCCAGCAGCTTAGTTGGGGGTCCCGCTGAAGCTTTCTTT
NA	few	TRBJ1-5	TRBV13	CASSLGQKQPQHF	TGTGCCAGCAGCTTAGGCCAAAAACAGCCCCAGCATTTT
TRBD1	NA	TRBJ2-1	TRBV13	CASSGRQGFSYNEQFF	TGTGCCAGCAGCGGCCGACAGGGATTCTCCTACAATGAGCAGTTCTTC
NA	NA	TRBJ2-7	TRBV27	CASSLGRGNEQYF	TGTGCCAGCAGTTTAGGTCGAGGGAACGAGCAGTACTTC
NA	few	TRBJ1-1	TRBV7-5	CVRSLVRVGVDTEAFF	TGTGTCAGAAGCTTAGTTAGGGTAGGGGTGGACACTGAAGCTTTCTTT
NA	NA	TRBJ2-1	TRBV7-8	CASSPAWGYNEQFF	TGTGCCAGCAGCCCAGCTTGGGGGTACAATGAGCAGTTCTTC
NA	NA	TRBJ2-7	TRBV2	CASETRGPSYEQYF	TGTGCCAGCGAAACCAGGGGACCCTCCTACGAGCAGTACTTC
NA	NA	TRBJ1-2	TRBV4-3	CASSQSGASRSYGYTF	TGCGCCAGCAGCCAATCCGGGGCCAGCCGATCCTATGGCTACACCTTC
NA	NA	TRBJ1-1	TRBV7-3	CASSPWGGGDTEAFF	TGTGCCAGCAGCCCCTGGGGGGGTGGGGACACTGAAGCTTTCTTT
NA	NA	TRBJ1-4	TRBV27	CASSSHPEAGLNEKLFF	TGTGCCAGCAGTTCACACCCCGAGGCAGGCCTTAATGAAAAACTGTTTTTT
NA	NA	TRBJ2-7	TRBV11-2	CASSLVVGTSFYEQYF	TGTGCCAGCAGCTTAGTGGTAGGAACCTCCTTCTACGAGCAGTACTTC
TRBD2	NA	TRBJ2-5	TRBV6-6	CATLGLAGGAETQYF	TGTGCCACCCTCGGACTAGCGGGGGGAGCAGAGACCCAGTACTTC
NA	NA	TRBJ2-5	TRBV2	CASLVTETQYF	TGTGCCAGCCTAGTTACGGAGACCCAGTACTTC
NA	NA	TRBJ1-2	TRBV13	CASSLVIYGYTF	TGTGCCAGCAGCTTAGTTATCTATGGCTACACCTTC
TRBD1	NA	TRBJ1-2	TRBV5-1	CASSLEGAGVTFNYGYTF	TGCGCCAGCAGCTTGGAGGGGGCAGGGGTCACTTTCAACTATGGCTACACCTTC
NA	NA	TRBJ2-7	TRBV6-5	CASSRSAEAYEQYF	TGTGCCAGCTCCAGATCGGCAGAAGCCTACGAGCAGTACTTC
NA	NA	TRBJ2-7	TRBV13	CASSPGPSYEQYF	TGTGCCAGCAGCCCCGGGCCCAGCTACGAGCAGTACTTC
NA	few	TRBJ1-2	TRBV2	CASSPSGTVSSNYGYTF	TGTGCCAGCAGTCCTTCCGGGACCGTGAGCTCTAACTATGGCTACACCTTC
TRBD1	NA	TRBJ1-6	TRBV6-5	CASSPTGVGSPLHF	TGTGCCAGCAGCCCGACAGGGGTAGGGTCACCCCTCCACTTT
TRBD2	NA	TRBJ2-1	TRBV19	CASRTSGSYNEQFF	TGTGCCAGCAGAACTAGCGGTAGTTACAATGAGCAGTTCTTC